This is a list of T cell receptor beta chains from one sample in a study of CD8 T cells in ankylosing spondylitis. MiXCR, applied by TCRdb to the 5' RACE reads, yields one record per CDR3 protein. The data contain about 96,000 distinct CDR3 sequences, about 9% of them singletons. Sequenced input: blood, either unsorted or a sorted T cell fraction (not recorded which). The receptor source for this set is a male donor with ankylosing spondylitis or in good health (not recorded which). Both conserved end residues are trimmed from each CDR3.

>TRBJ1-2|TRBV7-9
ASSLRDNYT
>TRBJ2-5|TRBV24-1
ATRERLRETQY
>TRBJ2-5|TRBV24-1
ATSDHRTSGASETQY
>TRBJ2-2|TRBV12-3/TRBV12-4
ASRQGSTGELF
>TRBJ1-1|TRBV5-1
ASSSQGMNTEAF
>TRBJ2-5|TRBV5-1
ASSSPGTGQETQY
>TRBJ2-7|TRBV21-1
ASSKLRGPHTYEQY
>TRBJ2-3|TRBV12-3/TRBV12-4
ASSPLAGVDTQY
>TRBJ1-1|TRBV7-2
ASSPRGGQGIRTF
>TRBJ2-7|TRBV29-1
SVEDTRSYEQY
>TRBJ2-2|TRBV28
ASRPGQGLTGELF
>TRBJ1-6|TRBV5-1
ASSSDRSGYNSPLH
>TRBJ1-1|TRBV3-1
ASSQDAALQAF
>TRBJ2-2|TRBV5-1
ASSLELGRDTGELF
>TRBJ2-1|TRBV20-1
SAISLAGAVIEQF
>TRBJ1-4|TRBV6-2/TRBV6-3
ASIPRGVLATNEKLF
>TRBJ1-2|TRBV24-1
ATSDPTVSYGYT
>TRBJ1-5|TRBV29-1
SGRVQISNQPQH
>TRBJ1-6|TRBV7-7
ASSPGQGVSPLH
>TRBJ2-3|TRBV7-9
ASPAEERPDTQY
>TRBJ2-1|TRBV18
ASSPPRAGGLYNEQF
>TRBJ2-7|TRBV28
ASGLEQGAYEQY
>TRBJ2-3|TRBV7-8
VSSLTSGGSAVSTDTQY
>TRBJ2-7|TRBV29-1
SFRDGAYEQY
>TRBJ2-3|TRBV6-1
ASSPVGRGSTDTQY
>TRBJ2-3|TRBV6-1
AGSGTPDTQY
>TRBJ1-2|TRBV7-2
ASRKPTDKNYGYT
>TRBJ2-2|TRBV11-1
ASTFLLRGGAWNTGELF
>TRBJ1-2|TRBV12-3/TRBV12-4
ASAGTEGYT
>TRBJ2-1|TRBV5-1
ASSLDGGGSEQF
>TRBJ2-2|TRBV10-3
ATGTGGASGELF
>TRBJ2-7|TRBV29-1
SVVADSSYEQY
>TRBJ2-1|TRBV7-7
ASSPVGRGKEQF
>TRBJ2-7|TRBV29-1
SVRTLIDHEQY
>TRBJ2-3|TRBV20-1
SARLTSGSTDTQY
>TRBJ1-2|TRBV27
ASSPSGGLGYT
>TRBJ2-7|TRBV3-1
ASSQARGASYEQY
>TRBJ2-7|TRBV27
ASSPQGLYEQY
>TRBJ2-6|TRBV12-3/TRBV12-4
ASSFQYGGSGANVLT
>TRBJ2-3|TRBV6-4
ASLRDTQGDTQY
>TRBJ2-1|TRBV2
ASSEHSGGASNEQF
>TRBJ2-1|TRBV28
ASRESLAGRYEQF
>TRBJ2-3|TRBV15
ATSSLEVGAGDTQY
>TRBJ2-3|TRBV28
ASSLLLAGTIDTQY
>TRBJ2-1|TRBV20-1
SAGKQGKRGNEQF
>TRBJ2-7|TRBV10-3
AISDDRVDSEQY
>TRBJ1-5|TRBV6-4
ASSLTGDSNQPQH
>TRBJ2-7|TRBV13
ASSLASGVYEQY
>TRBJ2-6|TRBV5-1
ASSLGTNILRAGANVLT